The source of this T cell receptor beta chain is a study of spatial heterogeneity in lung cancer (dated by TCRdb to 2018 to 2020). A note on the overall study: Beta-chain transcripts were consistently detected in greater numbers than alpha-chain transcripts, which likely reflects a higher abundance of beta-chain transcripts. In the raw uncorrected reads, each unique combination of TCR and UMI appeared more than ten times on average. The study quantitatively compared TCR alpha and beta repertoires across multiple tumor regions, matched nontumor lung and blood in non-small cell lung cancer. Nonsynonymous mutation counts, determined by whole-exome sequencing of tumor tissue, were related to TCR repertoire features. Both alpha and beta chains were TCR-sequenced in approximately 220 tumor regions, approximately 64 matched nontumor lung samples and around 50 PBMC samples obtained at surgery. What the work shows at the level of the full study, not this receptor alone: Ubiquitous expanded tumor TCRs were found in blood more often at tumor resection than at routine follow-up. Additional single-cell paired TCR alpha and beta sequencing was considered necessary to confirm, at a functional level, the hypothesis that regional TCRs recognize regional mutations.

CDR1 is given as MGHRA and CDR2 as YSYEKL, both from the germline V gene. Germline trimming: 0 bases from V, 3 bases from J; junction bases outside gene matches: 4. The CDR3 contains 15 residues, cysteine and phenylalanine counted. Only the CDR3 part of the read is kept: 45 bases, read in frame from the first base. This clonotype showed up just a few times. What antigen it recognizes has not been identified. No base quality values were provided; no much bigger clone lies one nucleotide off. The meaning of the sample's time point label: sample taken at primary tumor resection. For TCR sequencing, whole RNA was extracted from tumor and nontumor lung tissue, or from cryopreserved PBMC samples, and no cell sorting was done. Samples were obtained from roughly 72 patients with early-stage, untreated non-small cell lung cancer from the lung TRACERx cohort. A patient was chosen for TCR sequencing only when enough RNA was available from at least two tumor regions.

The library was obtained by 5' RACE. TCRdb lists the instrument as NextSeq 500. In the TCR library protocol, a unique molecular identifier was attached to each TCR cDNA molecule so that PCR and sequencing errors could be corrected. Turning to the authors' computational methods: Decombinator tools were used for TCR identification, UMI-based error correction and CDR3 extraction. TCRs above a frequency of 2 per 1,000, corresponding to the top 1% of the tumor frequency distribution, were defined as expanded. Each repertoire was subsampled 100 times to 5,000 TCRs, after which Renyi diversity was computed with the R vegan package. CDR3 similarity networks were built from amino acid triplet string-kernel similarity, connecting CDR3s with pairwise similarity above 0.82. Using fastp at Q25 and MiXCR, TCRdb reprocessed the public reads and kept productive beta chains. When rows share a CDR3 protein, they turn into one entry using the most common DNA and genes. TCRdb's processing, not the authors' own work, is the source of the V and J calls. Here the sample has 40,000 to 55,000 distinct CDR3 sequences; roughly an eighth occur a single time. The ten largest make up 50% to 65% of the sample.

This TCR was sampled from a male donor with early-stage non-small cell lung cancer. The sequencing here drew on PBMCs, taken at surgery. This receptor chain uses TRBV4-1 and TRBJ2-7; 8 nucleotides in the junction match TRBD1. The nucleotide sequence reads as follows: TGCGCCAGCAGCCAAGAACCACAGGGGGGCTACGAGCAGTACTTC. Its translation reads: CASSQEPQGGYEQYF.